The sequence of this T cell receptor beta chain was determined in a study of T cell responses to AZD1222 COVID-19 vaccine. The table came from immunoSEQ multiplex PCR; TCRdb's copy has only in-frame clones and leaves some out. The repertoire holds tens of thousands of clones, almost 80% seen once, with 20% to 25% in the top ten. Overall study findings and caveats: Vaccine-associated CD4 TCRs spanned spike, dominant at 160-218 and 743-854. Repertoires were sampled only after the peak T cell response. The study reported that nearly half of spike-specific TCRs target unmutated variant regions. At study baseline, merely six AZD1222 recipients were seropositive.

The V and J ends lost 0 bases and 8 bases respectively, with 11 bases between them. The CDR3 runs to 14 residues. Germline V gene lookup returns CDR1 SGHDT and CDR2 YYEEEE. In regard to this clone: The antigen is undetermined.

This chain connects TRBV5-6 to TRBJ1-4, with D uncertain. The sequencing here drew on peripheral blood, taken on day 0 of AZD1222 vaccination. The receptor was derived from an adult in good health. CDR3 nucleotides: TGTGCCAGCAGCTTGGGTTATGCAGGAGAAAAACTGTTTTTT. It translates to CASSLGYAGEKLFF.